This T cell receptor beta chain stems from a study of beta chain features in type 1 diabetes. Notes on the study in general: Shorter templates might be favored by PCR, equally in patients and controls.

Reverse transcribing all isolated RNA meant expressed TCRB transcripts were sequenced. The method was immunoSEQ multiplex PCR; TCRdb's version includes in-frame clones alone and lacks a portion of them. The sample lists 900,000 or so clones; about a sixth were seen once. This CDR3 is built from 13 residues. CDR1 GTSNPN and CDR2 SVGIG come from the germline V gene (reference sequence). V shed 4 bases and J shed 3 bases, with 13 bases lying between them. On this clone: No antigen is known for it.

Sequenced: naive CD4+ T cells from blood. V usage is TRBV30 and J usage is TRBJ2-7; D uncertain. The source is a woman younger than 35 in good health. The CDR3 sequence is CAWISVRDYEQYF. The CDR3 nucleotides read TGTGCCTGGATATCAGTTAGAGACTACGAGCAGTACTTC.